This TCR beta chain appears in the sequencing data of a study of blood T cell repertoires in COVID-19. Across the whole study: From T cells, B-cell-depleted T cells, or PBMCs came the material, which was cDNA or gDNA.

TCRdb's copy holds only in-frame clones and misses some; the assay was immunoSEQ multiplex PCR. The table includes tens of thousands of clones, around three quarters detected once. The V end was cut by 3 bases, the J end by 5 bases, with 16 bases between. Germline V gene sequence: CDR1 LNHDA, CDR2 SQIVND (reference sequence). The CDR3 spans 15 residues. The TCR originated in a human donor in a cohort sampled during active COVID-19. The chain couples TRBV19 to TRBJ2-5, with D tentatively TRBD2 (6 bases). Sequencing was carried out using peripheral blood. CDR3 region: CASSMWAQEGETQYF. CDR3 sequence (DNA): TGTGCCAGTAGTATGTGGGCCCAGGAGGGGGAGACCCAGTACTTC.